The clone carrying this T cell receptor (beta chain) occurred a few times. Its antigen is not identified. The data were obtained in a study of response to subunit inactivated influenza vaccine. The study's findings and limits: Only a handful of new T cells, the authors suggested, are recruited with each seasonal influenza vaccination.

TCRdb recomputed calls from the RT-PCR reads with MiXCR, one row per CDR3 protein. The sample shows about 650,000 distinct CDR3 sequences, 14% of them seen only once. Sequenced here: PBMCs from blood, sampled 14 days before vaccination. The origin of this receptor is a middle-aged man who received an inactivated influenza vaccine.

The CDR3 DNA follows: TGTGCCAGTAGTACACCGGGACAGCTGATCAAGAGCAATCAGCCCCAGCATTTT. This encodes CASSTPGQLIKSNQPQHF. The chain carries TRBV19 and TRBJ1-5; TRBD1 matches 7 bases. Germline V CDR1 and CDR2: LNHDA, SQIVND (reference sequence). V lost 4 bases to trimming and J lost 1 base; unmatched junction nucleotides: 13. The CDR3 loop spans 18 amino acids.